This T cell receptor beta chain was retrieved from a study of vaccination effects on CD4 cells after COVID-19 (dated by TCRdb to between 2021 and 2024). Concerning the study at large: Across the study, the median time from the second dose to post-vaccine sampling was 72 days (range 14 to 241). SARS-CoV-2 spike-specific CD4+ TCR repertoires were compared before and after mRNA vaccination in COVID-19 convalescent patients and in infection-naive vaccine recipients. The full study included 9 to 10 COVID-19 convalescent patients and a few SARS-CoV-2-naive healthy vaccine recipients. Cultures from other donors in the study were sequenced with the Oncomine TCR Beta short-read assay on an Illumina iSeq 100. The paper's findings and limits, for the study overall: Both infection-induced and vaccine-induced clones contracted markedly at late post-vaccination timepoints, which is consistent with waning T cell responses. Limitations of the study were the small number of convalescent patients and the absence of early post-infection timepoints. Among healthy vaccine recipients, nearly all vaccine-induced clones were SARS-CoV-2 mono-reactive, and only 1 of 255 was cross-reactive with common cold coronaviruses.

About this clone: Its antigen target is currently unknown. Qualities for individual bases were not recorded, and no much larger clone is one base off.

To identify antigen-specific CD4+ T cell clonotypes by their expansion, the ViraFEST assay first stimulated PBMC with viral peptide pools and then applied TCR sequencing. After more than nine days of culture, CD4+ T cells were isolated with the EasySep CD4+ T cell isolation kit. Participants received two doses of either the BNT162b2 or the mRNA-1273 mRNA SARS-CoV-2 vaccine. Healthy vaccine recipients had no prior SARS-CoV-2 infection, confirmed by negative nucleocapsid antibodies before and after vaccination. Each well held 1.5 million to 2.5 million PBMC cultured in IMDM containing around 5.1% human AB serum, about 10 IU/ml IL-2 and gentamicin, along with roughly 10 ug/ml peptides. Half of the culture medium was replaced with fresh IL-2-containing medium on days 3 and 7. Each peptide stimulation condition was cultured in triplicate wells unless otherwise noted. Using Ficoll-Paque Plus gradient centrifugation, PBMC were separated from whole blood and then either used fresh or cryopreserved at -140C. Overlapping peptide pools spanned the spike proteins of SARS-CoV-2 and the common cold coronaviruses HCoV-NL63, HCoV-OC43 and HCoV-229E. The QIAamp micro DNA kit was used to extract genomic DNA from the cultured CD4+ T cells.

Receptor amplification or capture employed the immunoSEQ multiplex PCR assay. DNA from the CD4+ T cells that had been cultured and isolated underwent TCR beta CDR3 sequencing. In the authors' own workflow: Non-productive TCR sequences were discarded, and reads were trimmed to the CDR3 region, with only CDR3s of 7 or more amino acids retained. The MANAFEST web app was used to identify antigen-specific clonotypes by comparing expansion in peptide wells with expansion in reference cultures. To be called positive, a clone needed expansion at FDR<0.05 compared with the reference and with all other wells, an odds ratio greater than 5, and a frequency greater than 0.1% in two replicate wells. A clonotype was defined as cross-reactive if the clonotype was significantly expanded both in SARS-CoV-2 spike wells and in at least one common cold coronavirus spike condition. Levenshtein distance calculated with the stringdist R package was used to assess CDR3 similarity, and unrooted trees were constructed with ape in R 3.6.1. Held by TCRdb, this immuneACCESS table contains in-frame sequences only and omits some clones. Under half of the omission traces to an unresolved V gene where checked; the cause of the rest is unknown. From that table come the V and J calls and clone size; the DNA was used to work out D and trimming. This sample gives around 32,000 clones in total; about 66% of them show up just once. The biggest ten clones account for approximately 8.9% of the sample.

The TCR was taken from a human donor who received a COVID-19 vaccine. The starting material was CD4+ T cells from PBMCs cultured with SARS-CoV-2 spike peptides, obtained after COVID-19 vaccination. The sample's cell subset or site label, in plain terms: SARS-CoV-2 spike overlapping peptide pool stimulation.

The base sequence is TGTGCCAGCAGCTTAGCGAGTCAGGGGGCCGAGCAGTACTTC. It specifies CASSLASQGAEQYF. The chain links TRBV7-6 with TRBJ2-7; TRBD1 lines up with 8 middle nucleotides. The CDR3 goes from the cysteine to the phenylalanine over 14 residues. The kept DNA is CDR3 alone, 42 bases in frame from the first base. V is trimmed back by 0 bases and J by 6 bases, and the junction contains 4 bases that no gene match accounts for. CDR1 SGHVS and CDR2 FNYEAQ are derived from the germline V gene.